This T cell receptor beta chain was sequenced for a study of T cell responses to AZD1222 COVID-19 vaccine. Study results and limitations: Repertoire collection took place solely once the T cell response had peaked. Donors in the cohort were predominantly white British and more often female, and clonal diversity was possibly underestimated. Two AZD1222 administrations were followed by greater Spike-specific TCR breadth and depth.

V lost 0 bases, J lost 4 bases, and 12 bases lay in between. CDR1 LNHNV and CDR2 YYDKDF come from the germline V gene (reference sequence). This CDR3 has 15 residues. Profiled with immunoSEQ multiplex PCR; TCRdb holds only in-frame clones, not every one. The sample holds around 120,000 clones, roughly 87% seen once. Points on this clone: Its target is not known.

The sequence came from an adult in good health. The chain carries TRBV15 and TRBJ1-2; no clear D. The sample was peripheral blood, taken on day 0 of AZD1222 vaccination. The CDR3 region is CATSRDSRGSYGYTF. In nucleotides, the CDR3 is TGTGCCACCAGCAGAGATTCTCGAGGCAGCTATGGCTACACCTTC.